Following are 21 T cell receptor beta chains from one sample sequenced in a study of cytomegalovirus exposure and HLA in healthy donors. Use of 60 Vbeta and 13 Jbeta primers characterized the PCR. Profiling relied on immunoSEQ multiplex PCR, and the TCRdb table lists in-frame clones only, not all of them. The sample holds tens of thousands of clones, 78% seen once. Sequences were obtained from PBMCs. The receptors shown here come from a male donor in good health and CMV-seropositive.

The CDR3 reads CASSLVKGGGADTQYF. The CDR3 region has the DNA TGTGCCAGCAGCTTGGTCAAGGGGGGAGGGGCAGATACGCAGTATTTT. The chain is built from TRBV5-6 and TRBJ2-3; D perhaps matches TRBD2 (7 bases). The CDR3 extends over 16 amino acids. V shed 0 bases and J shed 4 bases, with 15 bases lying between them. The germline CDR1 and CDR2 sequences are SGHDT and YYEEEE.

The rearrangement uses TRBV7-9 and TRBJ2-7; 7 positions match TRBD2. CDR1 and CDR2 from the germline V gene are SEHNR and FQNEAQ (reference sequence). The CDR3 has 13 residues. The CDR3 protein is CAGVGGEAYEQYF. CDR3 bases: TGTGCAGGGGTGGGGGGGGAAGCCTACGAGCAGTACTTC.

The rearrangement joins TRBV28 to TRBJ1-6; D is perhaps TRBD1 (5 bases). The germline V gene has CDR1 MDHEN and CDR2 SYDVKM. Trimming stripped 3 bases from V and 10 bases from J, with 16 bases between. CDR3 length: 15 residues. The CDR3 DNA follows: TGTGCCAGCAGTTTTGGGGGGACCAGTCACTCACCCCTCCACTTT. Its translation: CASSFGGTSHSPLHF.

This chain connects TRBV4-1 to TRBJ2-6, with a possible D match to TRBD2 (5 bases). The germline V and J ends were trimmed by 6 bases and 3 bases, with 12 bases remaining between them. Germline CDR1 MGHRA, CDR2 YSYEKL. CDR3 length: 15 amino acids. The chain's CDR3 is CASRLAWVGANVLTF. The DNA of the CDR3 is TGCGCCAGCAGGCTAGCTTGGGTTGGGGCCAACGTCCTGACTTTC.

In DNA form, the CDR3 reads TGTGCCAGCAGCGTCAGGGGATACTCGAACACTGAAGCTTTCTTT. It translates to CASSVRGYSNTEAFF. J is TRBJ1-1 and V is TRBV7-6; perhaps TRBD1 as D (6 bases). The CDR3 length is 15 residues. The V gene's germline CDR1 is SGHVS and CDR2 FNYEAQ. V was pared by 5 bases and J by 1 base, with 14 bases between.

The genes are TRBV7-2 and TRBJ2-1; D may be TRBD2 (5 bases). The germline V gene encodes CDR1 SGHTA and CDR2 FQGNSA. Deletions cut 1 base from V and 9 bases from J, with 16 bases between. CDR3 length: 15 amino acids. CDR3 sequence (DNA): TGTGCCAGCAGCTTAGTGGCTAGCTGGGCGCGTGAGCAGTTCTTC. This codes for CASSLVASWAREQFF.

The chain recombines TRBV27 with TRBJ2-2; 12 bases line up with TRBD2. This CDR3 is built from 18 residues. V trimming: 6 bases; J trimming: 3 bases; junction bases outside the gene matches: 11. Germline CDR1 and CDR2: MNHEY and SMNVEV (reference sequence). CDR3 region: CASSFPGTSGSYTGELFF. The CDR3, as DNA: TGTGCCAGCAGCTTTCCTGGGACTAGCGGGTCATACACCGGGGAGCTGTTTTTT.

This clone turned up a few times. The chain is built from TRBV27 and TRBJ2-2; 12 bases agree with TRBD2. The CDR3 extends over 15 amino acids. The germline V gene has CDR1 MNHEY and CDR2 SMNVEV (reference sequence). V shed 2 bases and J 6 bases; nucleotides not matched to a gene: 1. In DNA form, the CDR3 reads TGTGCCAGCAGTTTAGGACTAGCGGGACCCGGGGAGCTGTTTTTT. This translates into CASSLGLAGPGELFF.

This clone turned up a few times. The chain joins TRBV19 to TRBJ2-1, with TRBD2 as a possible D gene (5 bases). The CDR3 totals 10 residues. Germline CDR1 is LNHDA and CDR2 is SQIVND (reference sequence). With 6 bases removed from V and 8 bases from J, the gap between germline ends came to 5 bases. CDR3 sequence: CASSGDEQFF. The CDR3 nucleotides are TGTGCCAGTAGCGGGGATGAGCAGTTCTTC. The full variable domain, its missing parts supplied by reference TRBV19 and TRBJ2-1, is DGGITQSPKYLFRKEGQNVTLSCEQNLNHDAMYWYRQDPGQGLRLIYYSQIVNDFQKGDIAEGYSVSREKKESFPLTVTSAQKNPTAFYLCASSGDEQFFGPGTRLTVL.

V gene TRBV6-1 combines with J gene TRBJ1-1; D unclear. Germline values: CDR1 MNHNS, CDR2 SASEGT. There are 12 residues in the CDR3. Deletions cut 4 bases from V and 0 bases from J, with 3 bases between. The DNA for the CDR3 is TGTGCCAGCAGTGGGCTGAACACTGAAGCTTTCTTT. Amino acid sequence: CASSGLNTEAFF.

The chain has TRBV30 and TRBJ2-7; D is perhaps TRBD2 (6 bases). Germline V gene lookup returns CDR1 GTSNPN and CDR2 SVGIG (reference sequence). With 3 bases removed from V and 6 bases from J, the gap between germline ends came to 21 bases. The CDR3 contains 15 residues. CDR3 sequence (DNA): TGTGCCTGGAGGGGACGGGAGCGGCAACGGGGCGAGCAGTACTTC. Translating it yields CAWRGRERQRGEQYF.

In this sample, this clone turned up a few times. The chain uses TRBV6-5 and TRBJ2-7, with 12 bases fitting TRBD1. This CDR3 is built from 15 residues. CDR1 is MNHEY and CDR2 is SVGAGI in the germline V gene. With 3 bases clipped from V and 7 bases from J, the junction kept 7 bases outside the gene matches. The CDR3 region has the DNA TGTGCCAGCAGTTATACGGGACAGGGGGCGCGTGAGCAGTACTTC. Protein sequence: CASSYTGQGAREQYF.

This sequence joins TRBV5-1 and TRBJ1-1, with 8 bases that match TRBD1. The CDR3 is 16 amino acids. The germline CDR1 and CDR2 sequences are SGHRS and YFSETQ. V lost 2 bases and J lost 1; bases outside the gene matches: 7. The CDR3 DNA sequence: TGCGCCAGCAGCTTACGCCCAGGGGGCACGAACACTGAAGCTTTCTTT. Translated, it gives CASSLRPGGTNTEAFF.

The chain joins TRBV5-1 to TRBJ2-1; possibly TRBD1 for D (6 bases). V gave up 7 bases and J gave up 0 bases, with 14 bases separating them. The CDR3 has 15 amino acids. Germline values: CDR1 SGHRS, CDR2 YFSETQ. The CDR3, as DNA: TGCGCCAGCGGAAGGACAGCGAGCTCCTACAATGAGCAGTTCTTC. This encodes CASGRTASSYNEQFF.

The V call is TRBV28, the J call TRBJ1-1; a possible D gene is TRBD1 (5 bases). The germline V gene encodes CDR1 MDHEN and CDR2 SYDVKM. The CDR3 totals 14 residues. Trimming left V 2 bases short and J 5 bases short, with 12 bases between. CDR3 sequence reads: CASSLTGRRTEAFF. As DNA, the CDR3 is TGTGCCAGCAGTTTAACAGGACGTCGTACTGAAGCTTTCTTT.

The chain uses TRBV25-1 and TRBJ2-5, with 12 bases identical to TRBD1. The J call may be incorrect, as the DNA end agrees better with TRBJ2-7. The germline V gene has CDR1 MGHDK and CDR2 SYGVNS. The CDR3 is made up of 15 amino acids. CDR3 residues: CASSELGTGGNEQYF. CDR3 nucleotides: TGTGCCAGCAGTGAGCTAGGGACAGGGGGCAACGAGCAGTACTTC.

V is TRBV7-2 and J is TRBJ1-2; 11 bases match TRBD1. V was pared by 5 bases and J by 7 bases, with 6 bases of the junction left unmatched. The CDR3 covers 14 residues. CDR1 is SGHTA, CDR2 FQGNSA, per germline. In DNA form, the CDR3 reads TGTGCCAGCAGCCCCCCCGGGACAGGGGGTGGCTACACCTTC. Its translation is CASSPPGTGGGYTF.

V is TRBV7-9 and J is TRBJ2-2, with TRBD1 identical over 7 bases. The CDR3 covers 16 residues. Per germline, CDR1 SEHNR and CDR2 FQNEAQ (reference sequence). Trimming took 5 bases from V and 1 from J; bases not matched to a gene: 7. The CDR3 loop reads CASSLRRDRNTGELFF. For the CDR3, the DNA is TGTGCCAGCAGCCTCCGACGGGACAGGAACACCGGGGAGCTGTTTTTT. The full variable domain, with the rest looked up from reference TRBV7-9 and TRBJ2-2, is DTGVSQNPRHKITKRGQNVTFRCDPISEHNRLYWYRQTLGQGPEFLTYFQNEAQLEKSRLLSDRFSAERPKGSFSTLEIQRTEQGDSAMYLCASSLRRDRNTGELFFGEGSRLTVL.

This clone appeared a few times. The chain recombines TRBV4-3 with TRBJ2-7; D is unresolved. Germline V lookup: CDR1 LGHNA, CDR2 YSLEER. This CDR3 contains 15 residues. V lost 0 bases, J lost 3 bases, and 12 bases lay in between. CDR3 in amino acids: CASSQELESYYEQYF. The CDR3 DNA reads TGCGCCAGCAGCCAAGAGCTAGAATCTTACTACGAGCAGTACTTC.

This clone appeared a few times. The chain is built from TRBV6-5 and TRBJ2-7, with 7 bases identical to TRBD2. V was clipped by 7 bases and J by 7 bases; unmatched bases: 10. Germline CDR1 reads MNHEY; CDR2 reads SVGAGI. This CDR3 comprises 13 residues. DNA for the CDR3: TGTGCCAGCAAGATCGGGGGGACGGGGGAGCAGTACTTC. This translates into CASKIGGTGEQYF.

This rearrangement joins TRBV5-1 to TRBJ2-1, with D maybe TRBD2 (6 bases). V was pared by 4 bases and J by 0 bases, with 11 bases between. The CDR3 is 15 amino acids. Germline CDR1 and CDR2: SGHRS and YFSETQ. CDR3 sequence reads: CASSRLENSYNEQFF. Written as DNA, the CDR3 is TGCGCCAGCAGCCGACTAGAGAACTCCTACAATGAGCAGTTCTTC.